The T cell receptor beta chain under discussion was sequenced for a study of human T cells and chemical hapten exposure. Looking at the study overall: Readings were taken at 6 days from patch tests that had applied 0.01% DPC to the upper back. Alopecia areata, totalis or universalis affected patients who were mostly female.

Notes on this clonotype: Its target is not known.

V was cut by 3 bases and J by 3 bases, with 16 bases left in between. Germline CDR1 SGDLS, CDR2 YYNGEE. This CDR3 has 16 residues. One entry per CDR3 protein, called by TCRdb with MiXCR from the RACE reads. The sample lists around 200,000 distinct CDR3 sequences; about 25% were seen once. Study results and caveats: Donor immune responses may differ from healthy people's, since all donors had alopecia.

Time point meaning: patch test 3, about 24 weeks after DPC sensitization. As to treatment: therapeutic diphenylcyclopropenone sensitization with weekly scalp DPC. The sequenced sample was whole blood, obtained in connection with sensitization to the hapten diphenylcyclopropenone (DPC). The clonotype originates from a woman aged 40 to 49 with alopecia areata. Some clones in this sample may be carry-over from other donors' samples. The chain has TRBV9 and TRBJ2-1; no firm D call. CDR3 in amino acids: CASSAHVGPVYNEQFF. The CDR3 region has the DNA TGTGCCAGCAGCGCCCATGTAGGGCCCGTCTACAATGAGCAGTTCTTC.